One and the same sample provided the 18 T cell receptor beta chains below, sequenced in a study of blood T cell repertoires in COVID-19 (dated by TCRdb to 2018 to 2021). The method behind the library was the immunoSEQ multiplex PCR assay. Here the immuneACCESS table is served through TCRdb, limited to in-frame sequences with V and J called. Missing clones are a known gap in these copies; in checked studies unresolved V genes cover under half, and the rest lacks a known reason. Present in this sample are around 430,000 clones, around nine tenths of which were seen just once. The biggest ten clones account for roughly 9.4% of the sample. The sequenced sample was PBMCs or T cells enriched from blood (not recorded which). These receptors were taken from a woman between 45 and 60 years old who had recovered from COVID-19.

J is TRBJ1-6 and V is TRBV6-5; weak D call: TRBD1 (6 bases). V lost 6 bases and J 6 bases, leaving 12 bases between the germline ends. Germline CDR1 MNHEY, CDR2 SVGAGI. The CDR3 loop spans 14 amino acids. The CDR3 region is CASRYRTANSPLHF. CDR3 bases: TGTGCCAGCAGGTATAGGACAGCTAATTCACCCCTCCACTTT.

The chain is built from TRBV29-1 and TRBJ1-1; TRBD1 aligns across 8 bases. J was trimmed by 11 bases and V by 6 bases; bases with no gene match: 8. Germline values: CDR1 SQVTM, CDR2 ANQGSEA. CDR3 size: 11 residues. The CDR3 DNA sequence: TGCAGCGTCCGGACAGGGAGACACGCTTTCTTT. It translates to CSVRTGRHAFF.

The chain combines TRBV5-8 with TRBJ1-2, with 10 nucleotides matching TRBD1. In germline, CDR1 is SGHTS, CDR2 YDEGEE. This CDR3 has 16 amino acids. J was trimmed by 7 bases and V by 0 bases; bases with no gene match: 9. The CDR3 region is CASSLASTGGFGGYTF. CDR3 nucleotides: TGTGCCAGCAGCTTGGCCTCGACAGGGGGCTTTGGTGGCTACACCTTC.

V is TRBV28 and J is TRBJ1-2, with TRBD1 identical over 7 bases. Germline V gene data show CDR1 as MDHEN and CDR2 as SYDVKM. The CDR3 spans 16 residues. J gave up 5 bases and V 3 bases, and 12 bases lay outside the gene matches. The CDR3 loop reads CASSFDDGQEIYGYTF. The CDR3 DNA follows: TGTGCCAGCAGTTTTGACGATGGACAGGAGATTTATGGCTACACCTTC.

The rearrangement links TRBV19 to TRBJ2-2; possible D gene TRBD1, 6 bases. Trimming removed 3 bases from V and 4 bases from J, with 12 bases in between. There are 15 residues in the CDR3. Germline assignment: CDR1 LNHDA and CDR2 SQIVND (reference sequence). The CDR3 spells CASSMRQGFTGELFF. In DNA, the CDR3 is TGTGCCAGTAGTATGAGGCAGGGGTTCACCGGGGAGCTGTTTTTT.

The rearrangement links TRBV2 to TRBJ2-7; the D is unclear. Trimming cost V 3 bases and J 2 bases, with 5 bases left between them. The CDR3 is made up of 12 amino acids. The germline V gene encodes CDR1 SNHLY and CDR2 FYNNEI. This chain's CDR3 is CASSDFTYEQYF. In DNA form, the CDR3 reads TGTGCCAGCAGTGATTTCACCTACGAGCAGTACTTC. The full variable domain, with the rest looked up from reference TRBV2 and TRBJ2-7, is EPEVTQTPSHQVTQMGQEVILRCVPISNHLYFYWYRQILGQKVEFLVSFYNNEISEKSEIFDDQFSVERPDGSNFTLKIRSTKLEDSAMYFCASSDFTYEQYFGPGTRLTVT.

CDR3 sequence reads: CASSPADSYTEAFF. The CDR3 DNA reads TGTGCCAGCAGCCCAGCCGACAGTTACACTGAAGCTTTCTTT. This rearrangement joins TRBV7-8 to TRBJ1-1, with D possibly being TRBD1 (5 bases). With 5 bases removed from V and 3 bases from J, the gap between germline ends came to 13 bases. Germline V gene lookup returns CDR1 SGHVS and CDR2 FQNEAQ. This CDR3 has 14 amino acids.

The chain is built from TRBV7-2 and TRBJ1-5; possible D gene TRBD1, 5 bases. The CDR3 has 15 residues. Trimming removed 0 bases from V and 5 bases from J, with 11 bases in between. The germline V gene has CDR1 SGHTA and CDR2 FQGNSA. In DNA form, the CDR3 reads TGTGCCAGCAGCTTAGCGGGGCAGGGTTATCAGCCCCAGCATTTT. It specifies CASSLAGQGYQPQHF.

The chain is built from TRBV4-1 and TRBJ1-5; the D gene is possibly TRBD1 (5 bases). The CDR3 runs 17 residues. Germline assignment: CDR1 MGHRA and CDR2 YSYEKL. Trimming shortened V by 0 bases and J by 9 bases, and 21 bases separated the two germline ends. The CDR3 DNA reads as TGCGCCAGCAGCCAAGAACCGACTCAGGGCGCCAGCAGGCCCCAGCATTTT. Amino acid sequence: CASSQEPTQGASRPQHF.

This clone was observed at least ten times. V is TRBV11-2 and J is TRBJ2-1, with D possibly TRBD2 on 5 matching bases. CDR3 size: 16 residues. Germline V gives CDR1 SGHAT, CDR2 FQNNGV. V was trimmed by 2 bases and J by 0 bases, leaving 11 bases between them. The CDR3 spells CASSLSGVLSYNEQFF. In DNA, the CDR3 is TGTGCCAGCAGCTTATCCGGGGTTCTCTCCTACAATGAGCAGTTCTTC.

The chain links TRBV2 to TRBJ1-1; weak D call: TRBD1 (5 bases). Germline CDR1 SNHLY, CDR2 FYNNEI. The ends were cut back, 4 bases at V and 1 base at J, with 10 bases in the middle. The CDR3 runs to 14 residues. DNA of the CDR3: TGTGCCAGCAGTGGGAACAGGAGGAACACTGAAGCTTTCTTT. This gives the protein CASSGNRRNTEAFF.

The chain couples TRBV6-2 or TRBV6-3 to TRBJ2-5, with TRBD1 matching 12 bases. J lost 4 bases, V lost 2 bases, and 8 bases had no gene match. Germline V gives CDR1 MNHEY, CDR2 SVGEGT. This CDR3 region has 17 residues. CDR3 DNA: TGTGCCAGCAGTTACCCCCCGGGACAGGGGGCGAGAGAGACCCAGTACTTC. It is translated as CASSYPPGQGARETQYF.

The chain employs TRBV15 and TRBJ1-4; 10 positions agree with TRBD1. V lost 0 bases and J lost 3; bases outside the gene matches: 7. CDR1 and CDR2 (germline): LNHNV, YYDKDF (reference sequence). The CDR3 covers 18 residues. This CDR3 is CATSRDKPGTGANEKLFF. The CDR3 region has the DNA TGTGCCACCAGCAGAGATAAACCCGGGACAGGGGCTAATGAAAAACTGTTTTTT.

This clone was seen only once. The V and J genes are TRBV4-1 and TRBJ1-3; TRBD1 is a possible D gene (6 bases). Germline V gene sequence: CDR1 MGHRA, CDR2 YSYEKL. Trimming took off 0 bases at V and 3 bases at J, with 12 bases between the two ends. There are 16 residues in the CDR3. The CDR3 coding sequence is TGCGCCAGCAGCCAAGACCCTAACAGGGTTGGAAACACCATATATTTT. This encodes CASSQDPNRVGNTIYF.

The gene calls are TRBV19 and TRBJ1-5; 8 nucleotides match TRBD1. Germline lookup yields CDR1 LNHDA and CDR2 SQIVND (reference sequence). CDR3 length: 15 amino acids. The V segment lost 3 bases and the J segment 6 bases; nucleotides outside the gene matches: 7. For the CDR3, the DNA is TGTGCCAGTAGTATCGGACAGGGAAAATTTCAGCCCCAGCATTTT. This gives the protein CASSIGQGKFQPQHF. Variable domain in full (rest from reference TRBV19 and TRBJ1-5): DGGITQSPKYLFRKEGQNVTLSCEQNLNHDAMYWYRQDPGQGLRLIYYSQIVNDFQKGDIAEGYSVSREKKESFPLTVTSAQKNPTAFYLCASSIGQGKFQPQHFGDGTRLSIL.

The rearrangement joins TRBV4-2 to TRBJ1-1; D ambiguous. Germline V CDR1 and CDR2: LGHNA, YNFKEQ. Trimming took 0 bases from V and 5 from J, leaving 10 bases between them. This CDR3 spans 14 amino acids. CDR3 bases: TGTGCCAGCAGCCAAGAGGCAAGGACTACTGAAGCTTTCTTT. This encodes CASSQEARTTEAFF.

This chain links TRBV2 with TRBJ1-2; a weak D match, TRBD1 (6 bases). CDR3 length equals 14 residues. V was trimmed by 9 bases and J by 2 bases, leaving 16 bases between them. Germline V gene sequence: CDR1 SNHLY, CDR2 FYNNEI. The chain's CDR3 is CASLNGQLNYGYTF. The DNA of the CDR3 is TGTGCCAGTTTAAACGGACAGCTAAACTATGGCTACACCTTC.

V is TRBV29-1 and J is TRBJ2-3, with D possibly TRBD1 on 6 matching bases. Germline V CDR1 and CDR2: SQVTM, ANQGSEA. The V and J ends lost 6 bases and 3 bases respectively, with 28 bases between them. The CDR3 length is 18 residues. CDR3 sequence reads: CSVEGHQEQGEFTDTQYF. CDR3 bases: TGCAGCGTCGAGGGACACCAAGAACAGGGCGAGTTTACAGATACGCAGTATTTT.